The T cell receptor beta chain under discussion was sequenced for a study of neurological immune-mediated disorders. 5'RACE employing 10-nucleotide random UMIs yielded the cDNA. Using its own MiXCR run on the 5' RACE reads, TCRdb lists one record per CDR3 protein. This table has about 27,000 distinct CDR3 sequences, around 3.2% appearing once. PBMCs numbering 2 million and stored at -80 C yielded the unsorted libraries. Many counts were recorded for this clonotype. The clonotype was recovered from a woman in her twenties or thirties with multiple sclerosis. Material: PBMCs.

The CDR3 loop is CSAGQNTEAFF. The CDR3 DNA sequence: TGCAGTGCGGGGCAGAACACTGAAGCTTTCTTT. The gene calls are TRBV20-1 and TRBJ1-1, with D possibly matching TRBD1 (5 bases). From germline, CDR1 is DFQATT and CDR2 SNEGSKA (reference sequence). The CDR3 has 11 residues. With 6 bases removed from V and 1 base from J, the gap between germline ends came to 6 bases.